One sample yielded the 21 T cell receptor beta chains listed below, sequenced in a study of T cell changes during pregnancy in multiple sclerosis. Produced via immunoSEQ multiplex PCR; TCRdb's table is partial and in-frame only. The sample carries 85,000 to 130,000 clones, around 94% recorded once. The sample in question was peripheral blood, obtained in the second trimester of pregnancy. These TCRs come from a female donor with multiple sclerosis, enrolled in a pregnancy study.

This chain links TRBV6-6 with TRBJ2-7; D is unclear. The CDR3 extends over 14 amino acids. V lost 4 bases, J lost 2 bases, and 12 bases lay in between. Germline assignment: CDR1 MNHNY and CDR2 SVGAGI (reference sequence). The CDR3 bases are TGTGCCAGCAGTTCCCAGGTGCAAACCTACGAGCAGTACTTC. This encodes CASSSQVQTYEQYF.

The gene calls are TRBV2 and TRBJ2-7; 7 positions agree with TRBD1. With V trimmed by 6 bases and J by 0 bases, 8 bases remained unmatched. CDR1 and CDR2 from the germline V gene are SNHLY and FYNNEI. The CDR3 is made up of 15 amino acids. The CDR3 is CASSEDRLSSYEQYF. In DNA form, the CDR3 reads TGTGCCAGCAGCGAGGACAGGTTGAGCTCCTACGAGCAGTACTTC. The variable domain in full, with the rest retrieved from reference TRBV2 and TRBJ2-7, is EPEVTQTPSHQVTQMGQEVILRCVPISNHLYFYWYRQILGQKVEFLVSFYNNEISEKSEIFDDQFSVERPDGSNFTLKIRSTKLEDSAMYFCASSEDRLSSYEQYFGPGTRLTVT.

J is TRBJ1-2 and V is TRBV7-2, with TRBD1 matching 9 bases. J lost 5 bases, V lost 5 bases, and 18 bases had no gene match. CDR3 length: 18 amino acids. Germline CDR1 reads SGHTA; CDR2 reads FQGNSA. CDR3 nucleotides: TGTGCCAGCAGCCCGCCGACAGGGGGTGTAGTAGTTGAGTATGGCTACACCTTC. Its protein product is CASSPPTGGVVVEYGYTF.

V is TRBV30 and J is TRBJ1-2; a possible D gene is TRBD1 (5 bases). Germline V gene data show CDR1 as GTSNPN and CDR2 as SVGIG (reference sequence). With 3 bases removed from V and 2 bases from J, the gap between germline ends came to 10 bases. The CDR3 is 13 residues long. The CDR3 bases are TGTGCCTGGAGGGACATGGGAAACTATGGCTACACCTTC. Amino acids: CAWRDMGNYGYTF. The full variable domain, completed using reference TRBV30 and TRBJ1-2, is SQTIHQWPATLVQPVGSPLSLECTVEGTSNPNLYWYRQAAGRGLQLLFYSVGIGQISSEVPQNLSASRPQDRQFILSSKKLLLSDSGFYLCAWRDMGNYGYTFGSGTRLTVV.

Only one count was recorded for this clone. The V and J genes are TRBV2 and TRBJ1-3, with D unclear. The CDR3 length is 13 residues. Trimming stripped 2 bases from V and 16 bases from J, with 18 bases between. Germline CDR1 reads SNHLY; CDR2 reads FYNNEI. The CDR3 here is CASSELRWAPLYF. The CDR3, as DNA: TGTGCCAGCAGTGAACTCCGTTGGGCACCCCTGTATTTT.

In this sample, this clone turned up once. This rearrangement joins TRBV28 to TRBJ2-3; possible D gene TRBD1, 5 bases. Trimming removed 3 bases at V and 6 bases at J, with 13 bases between. Germline CDR1 reads MDHEN; CDR2 reads SYDVKM. The CDR3 loop spans 14 amino acids. DNA of the CDR3: TGTGCCAGCAGTTTCAGCAGGGATCGTGATACGCAGTATTTT. The encoded protein is CASSFSRDRDTQYF.

The chain combines TRBV27 with TRBJ1-5; 10 nucleotides agree with TRBD1. Germline CDR1 reads MNHEY; CDR2 reads SMNVEV (reference sequence). There are 16 residues in the CDR3. V was clipped by 3 bases and J by 2 bases; unmatched bases: 4. The CDR3 nucleotides are TGTGCCAGCAGTTTGAGCGGGACAGGGGGCAATCAGCCCCAGCATTTT. This sequence encodes CASSLSGTGGNQPQHF.

This chain uses TRBV5-1 with TRBJ2-3; D is perhaps TRBD2 (6 bases). V lost 3 bases to trimming and J lost 1 base, with 9 bases between them. Looked up from germline, CDR1 is SGHRS and CDR2 is YFSETQ. This CDR3 region has 14 residues. The CDR3 bases are TGCGCCAGCAGCTGGACTATGCGCACAGATACGCAGTATTTT. This translates into CASSWTMRTDTQYF.

The chain carries TRBV29-1 and TRBJ1-2, with 7 nucleotides matching TRBD1. The CDR3 runs to 13 residues. The germline gives CDR1 SQVTM, CDR2 ANQGSEA. V gave up 6 bases and J gave up 4 bases; unmatched junction bases: 8. The CDR3, as DNA: TGCAGCGTGCGCGCCGACAGGGCCTATGGCTACACCTTC. Amino acid sequence: CSVRADRAYGYTF.

The V call is TRBV5-1, the J call TRBJ1-2; 10 nucleotides align to TRBD1. Losses at the gene ends were 1 base for V and 5 bases for J; bases not matched to a gene: 20. This CDR3 region has 20 residues. CDR1 and CDR2 from the germline V gene are SGHRS and YFSETQ. The DNA for the CDR3 is TGCGCCAGCAGCTTGAAGGGTCGGGGACAGGGGAATCCGGCCGCGTATGGCTACACCTTC. This translates into CASSLKGRGQGNPAAYGYTF. The full variable domain, rest sourced from reference TRBV5-1 and TRBJ1-2, is KAGVTQTPRYLIKTRGQQVTLSCSPISGHRSVSWYQQTPGQGLQFLFEYFSETQRNKGNFPGRFSGRQFSNSRSEMNVSTLELGDSALYLCASSLKGRGQGNPAAYGYTFGSGTRLTVV.

The rearrangement joins TRBV5-6 to TRBJ1-3, with 7 bases matching TRBD1. The CDR3 sequence is 17 residues long. With 3 bases clipped from V and 0 bases from J, the junction kept 9 bases outside the gene matches. Germline V gives CDR1 SGHDT, CDR2 YYEEEE. The CDR3 DNA reads as TGTGCCAGCAGCTCCCGAGGACAGGATAACTCTGGAAACACCATATATTTT. It specifies CASSSRGQDNSGNTIYF.

This chain links TRBV5-5 with TRBJ2-7, with a possible D match to TRBD1 (6 bases). Per the germline V gene, CDR1 is SGHKS and CDR2 is YYEKEE (reference sequence). The V gene lost 4 bases and the J gene lost 0 bases, with 14 bases spanning the gap. The CDR3 runs 15 residues. CDR3 loop: CASSRTGWSSYEQYF. The CDR3 nucleotides are TGTGCCAGCAGCAGAACAGGGTGGAGCTCCTACGAGCAGTACTTC.

The chain uses TRBV4-1 and TRBJ2-2; TRBD1 aligns across 9 bases. Germline trimming cut 3 bases from V and 6 bases from J; bases unmatched to any gene: 11. Germline CDR1 is MGHRA and CDR2 is YSYEKL. This CDR3 has 17 amino acids. CDR3 sequence reads: CASSQVRTGGVAGELFF. DNA of the CDR3: TGCGCCAGCAGCCAGGTTCGAACAGGGGGCGTAGCCGGGGAGCTGTTTTTT.

The chain is built from TRBV5-1 and TRBJ2-2; 10 bases map to TRBD2. Germline V gene lookup returns CDR1 SGHRS and CDR2 YFSETQ. Trimming removed 1 base from V and 5 bases from J; junction bases left unmatched: 14. The CDR3 is 19 amino acids. This chain's CDR3 is CASSLSLAGGLQYTGELFF. The DNA for the CDR3 is TGCGCCAGCAGCTTGAGCTTAGCGGGAGGCCTTCAGTATACCGGGGAGCTGTTTTTT.

J is TRBJ1-5 and V is TRBV2; the D gene is possibly TRBD1 (6 bases). V was shortened by 9 bases and J by 3 bases, with 15 bases between the two germline ends. The CDR3 sequence is 14 residues long. Germline V gene sequence: CDR1 SNHLY, CDR2 FYNNEI. The DNA of the CDR3 is TGTGCCAGTGACGGGCAGGGGAACAATCAGCCCCAGCATTTT. It specifies CASDGQGNNQPQHF.

The chain recombines TRBV7-2 with TRBJ1-3, with D possibly TRBD1 on 5 matching bases. Germline CDR1 reads SGHTA; CDR2 reads FQGNSA. V was shortened by 0 bases and J by 2 bases, with 8 bases between the two germline ends. The CDR3 length is 15 residues. The CDR3 is CASSLAAGAGNTIYF. The CDR3 coding sequence is TGTGCCAGCAGCTTAGCGGCGGGGGCTGGAAACACCATATATTTT.

In DNA, the CDR3 is TGTGCCAGCAGTCTGACAGGGGGAAGGTTAGACTACACCTTC. Amino acid sequence: CASSLTGGRLDYTF. The rearrangement uses TRBV27 and TRBJ1-2; 9 bases fit TRBD1. From germline, CDR1 is MNHEY and CDR2 SMNVEV (reference sequence). The J segment lost 10 bases and the V segment lost 5 bases, leaving 11 bases of the junction unmatched. The CDR3 has 14 residues.

The CDR3 coding sequence is TGTGCCAGCAGTGCCCAGGGGTCCGGGGAGCTGTTTTTT. Amino acid sequence: CASSAQGSGELFF. The chain recombines TRBV27 with TRBJ2-2; TRBD1 might be the D (6 bases). This CDR3 contains 13 residues. The germline CDR1 and CDR2 sequences are MNHEY and SMNVEV (reference sequence). Trimming cost V 5 bases and J 6 bases, with 10 bases left between them.

The chain employs TRBV21-1 and TRBJ2-7; the D segment call TRBD2 is taken from the table without a DNA check. TRBV21-1 represents a pseudogene. The CDR3 loop spans 16 amino acids. The CDR3 nucleotides are TGTGCCAGCAGACTCACTAAGAGGAGGGAGGTCTACGAGCAGTACTTC. It specifies CASRLTKRREVYEQYF.

The chain combines TRBV7-3 with TRBJ1-1; D might be TRBD1 (5 bases). Trimming removed 0 bases at V and 6 bases at J, with 8 bases between. CDR3 length: 13 residues. Germline CDR1 is SGHTA and CDR2 is FQGTGA. This chain's CDR3 is CASSLTGEAEAFF. CDR3 nucleotides: TGTGCCAGCAGCTTAACAGGGGAAGCTGAAGCTTTCTTT.

The table lists this clone with a count of one. This chain links TRBV19 with TRBJ1-5, with 7 bases matching TRBD1. With V trimmed by 5 bases and J by 6 bases, 10 bases remained unmatched. CDR3 length equals 15 residues. In germline, CDR1 is LNHDA, CDR2 SQIVND (reference sequence). The DNA for the CDR3 is TGTGCCAGTAGTGTCGAGGGGGCGCGAGGTCAGCCCCAGCATTTT. As protein: CASSVEGARGQPQHF. The variable domain in full, with the rest retrieved from reference TRBV19 and TRBJ1-5, is DGGITQSPKYLFRKEGQNVTLSCEQNLNHDAMYWYRQDPGQGLRLIYYSQIVNDFQKGDIAEGYSVSREKKESFPLTVTSAQKNPTAFYLCASSVEGARGQPQHFGDGTRLSIL.